This entry lists 19 T cell receptor beta chains sequenced from one sample in a study of T cell changes during pregnancy in multiple sclerosis. TCRdb's table, derived via immunoSEQ multiplex PCR, lists solely in-frame clones and lacks some. The table has about 40,000 clones, more than 80% seen once. Here the sequenced sample was CD4+ T cells from peripheral blood mononuclear cells, taken in the third trimester of pregnancy. Receptors originate from a female donor with multiple sclerosis, enrolled in a pregnancy study.

The chain joins TRBV2 to TRBJ2-7, with 7 bases aligning to TRBD1. The length of the CDR3 is 15 residues. Germline lookup yields CDR1 SNHLY and CDR2 FYNNEI. V lost 6 bases, J lost 5 bases, and 13 bases stayed unmatched. Here the CDR3 reads CASRVDYRGSNEQYF. The CDR3 bases are TGTGCCAGCAGGGTAGATTACAGGGGTAGCAACGAGCAGTACTTC.

The V call is TRBV13, the J call TRBJ2-7, with 8 positions matching TRBD1. Trimming at V came to 5 bases and at J to 4 bases, leaving 7 bases not matched to a gene. Germline V gives CDR1 PRHDT, CDR2 FYEKMQ (reference sequence). The CDR3 is 14 amino acids. The CDR3 here is CASSPRQGTYEQYF. The CDR3 coding sequence is TGTGCCAGCAGCCCCCGACAGGGGACGTACGAGCAGTACTTC.

This chain links TRBV5-1 with TRBJ2-7; 9 bases map to TRBD2. With V trimmed by 4 bases and J by 2 bases, 7 bases remained unmatched. The CDR3 length is 15 residues. CDR1 is SGHRS, CDR2 YFSETQ, per germline. CDR3 protein: CASSTLAGSTYEQYF. CDR3 coding DNA: TGCGCCAGCAGCACCCTAGCGGGGTCAACCTACGAGCAGTACTTC.

The V and J genes are TRBV6-6 and TRBJ2-1, with a possible D match to TRBD2 (6 bases). Per germline, CDR1 MNHNY and CDR2 SVGAGI (reference sequence). CDR3 length: 13 amino acids. V dropped 7 bases and J dropped 9 bases, with 16 bases sitting between them. The CDR3 reads CASTSGVGAEQFF. In DNA form, the CDR3 reads TGTGCCAGCACCTCGGGGGTCGGAGCTGAGCAGTTCTTC.

The gene calls are TRBV11-2 and TRBJ1-2; no firm D call. This CDR3 comprises 17 residues. The V and J ends lost 6 bases and 3 bases respectively, with 23 bases between them. Looked up from germline, CDR1 is SGHAT and CDR2 is FQNNGV. DNA for the CDR3: TGTGCCAGCAGGCGGGTGGGCGGGAGGATTAAAGACTATGGCTACACCTTC. This sequence encodes CASRRVGGRIKDYGYTF.

CDR3 loop: CASLSAGTGGFEQYF. The CDR3 DNA reads as TGTGCCAGCCTAAGTGCCGGGACAGGGGGATTCGAGCAGTACTTC. The J gene is TRBJ2-7, the V gene TRBV6-5; 11 bases line up with TRBD1. Germline loops: CDR1 MNHEY, CDR2 SVGAGI. The CDR3 length is 15 residues. Germline trimming cut 8 bases from V and 6 bases from J; bases unmatched to any gene: 12.

CDR3 nucleotides: TGTGCCTTTTCCCGGATGGGACAGGGAAATGAAAAACTGTTTTTT. Translation: CAFSRMGQGNEKLFF. This chain connects TRBV30 to TRBJ1-4, with 9 bases matching TRBD1. J lost 5 bases, V lost 7 bases, and 11 bases had no gene match. Germline assignment: CDR1 GTSNPN and CDR2 SVGIG (reference sequence). This CDR3 contains 15 residues.

The chain recombines TRBV7-2 with TRBJ2-3, with TRBD2 matching over 7 bases. The CDR3 consists of 15 residues. Trimming removed 2 bases from V and 5 bases from J; junction bases left unmatched: 7. Germline V CDR1 and CDR2: SGHTA, FQGNSA. CDR3 in amino acids: CASSLIPAGRDTQYF. Written as DNA, the CDR3 is TGTGCCAGCAGCTTAATCCCAGCGGGACGAGATACGCAGTATTTT.

This rearrangement joins TRBV28 to TRBJ2-6, with 7 nucleotides matching TRBD1. Germline CDR1 is MDHEN and CDR2 is SYDVKM. The CDR3 runs 20 residues. The V segment lost 5 bases and the J segment 1 base; nucleotides outside the gene matches: 17. In nucleotides, the CDR3 is TGTGCCAGCAGTCACCATAGCCGGGACAGAGTTTTATCTGGGGCCAACGTCCTGACTTTC. Translation gives CASSHHSRDRVLSGANVLTF.

The chain carries TRBV19 and TRBJ2-1, with D hard to call. Germline-derived CDR1 and CDR2 are LNHDA and SQIVND (reference sequence). Trimming cost V 2 bases and J 0 bases, with 8 bases left between them. The CDR3 is 15 residues long. The CDR3 coding sequence is TGTGCCAGTAGTATACAGGTGGACTCCTACAATGAGCAGTTCTTC. It translates to CASSIQVDSYNEQFF.

The chain has TRBV4-1 and TRBJ2-2; TRBD2 matches at 11 bases. CDR1 and CDR2 (germline): MGHRA, YSYEKL. This CDR3 is 18 amino acids long. The trim removed 0 bases at V and 6 bases at J, leaving 9 bases unmatched. The CDR3 protein is CASSQDQRSGRAPGELFF. DNA for the CDR3: TGCGCCAGCAGCCAAGATCAGCGTAGCGGGAGGGCCCCCGGGGAGCTGTTTTTT.

This chain links TRBV7-9 with TRBJ2-7, with D maybe TRBD1 (5 bases). The CDR3 length is 14 residues. The V end was cut by 5 bases, the J end by 2 bases, with 13 bases between. Germline values: CDR1 SEHNR, CDR2 FQNEAQ (reference sequence). CDR3 residues: CASSARQQTYEQYF. The CDR3 DNA sequence: TGTGCCAGCAGCGCCAGACAGCAAACCTACGAGCAGTACTTC.

The rearrangement joins TRBV10-3 to TRBJ2-2; D is unclear. V lost 4 bases and J 5 bases, leaving 14 bases between the germline ends. This CDR3 comprises 15 residues. Germline V gives CDR1 ENHRY, CDR2 SYGVKD. The CDR3 protein is CAISVVGSGTGELFF. The DNA of the CDR3 is TGTGCCATCAGTGTTGTGGGTTCCGGGACCGGGGAGCTGTTTTTT.

V is TRBV5-1 and J is TRBJ2-1; tentatively, D is TRBD1 (6 bases). V dropped 4 bases and J dropped 3 bases, with 11 bases sitting between them. Germline V gene data show CDR1 as SGHRS and CDR2 as YFSETQ. This CDR3 region has 14 residues. The CDR3 coding sequence is TGCGCCAGCAGCACCGGACAGAGCTACAATGAGCAGTTCTTC. Residues: CASSTGQSYNEQFF.

CDR3 DNA sequence: TGTGCCATTCTTTTAGCGGGCCTCTACAATGAGCAGTTCTTC. It codes for CAILLAGLYNEQFF. V gene TRBV6-1 combines with J gene TRBJ2-1; 7 bases align to TRBD2. V trimming: 10 bases; J trimming: 3 bases; junction bases outside the gene matches: 9. Per the germline V gene, CDR1 is MNHNS and CDR2 is SASEGT. CDR3 length equals 14 residues.

This chain joins TRBV6-1 and TRBJ1-1; 10 nucleotides align to TRBD1. The J segment lost 4 bases and the V segment lost 3 bases, leaving 8 bases of the junction unmatched. The CDR3 extends over 16 amino acids. Germline loops: CDR1 MNHNS, CDR2 SASEGT. The CDR3 region is CASSDGTGAGRTEAFF. In DNA, the CDR3 is TGTGCCAGCAGTGACGGGACAGGGGCAGGACGCACTGAAGCTTTCTTT.

This clone was seen a single time. The CDR3 spells CASNLDRAEETQYF. The DNA for the CDR3 is TGTGCCAGCAATCTGGACAGAGCAGAAGAGACCCAGTACTTC. The J gene is TRBJ2-5, the V gene TRBV7-2; maybe TRBD1 (6 bases). The V end was cut by 7 bases, the J end by 3 bases, with 15 bases between. The length of the CDR3 is 14 residues. Per germline, CDR1 SGHTA and CDR2 FQGNSA.

This chain connects TRBV23-1 to TRBJ2-2; 11 bases are shared with TRBD2. TRBV23-1 carries the ORF label, with uncertain function. The CDR3 extends over 17 amino acids. The ends lost 2 bases at V and 2 bases at J; junction bases unmatched: 4. In DNA, the CDR3 is TGCGCCAGCAGTCAAGGCGGACTAGCGGGTAACACCGGGGAGCTGTTTTTT. This encodes CASSQGGLAGNTGELFF.

This rearrangement joins TRBV10-2 to TRBJ1-2; 8 nucleotides align to TRBD1. The V gene end was trimmed by 5 bases and the J gene end by 6 bases; junction bases not matched to a gene: 8. CDR3 length equals 14 residues. The germline V gene has CDR1 WSHSY and CDR2 SAAADI. CDR3 bases: TGCGCCAGCAGTCCAGGGGGCAGGAGAGATGGCTACACCTTC. Encoded protein: CASSPGGRRDGYTF.